This T cell receptor beta chain was sequenced for a study of neurological immune-mediated disorders. Whole-study results and caveats: Multiple sclerosis, the disease with the least TCR clonal expansion, fell below healthy controls, whereas HTLV-1-associated myelopathy showed the most.

This clonotype has at least ten counts. Its matching antigen is unknown. Germline V gives CDR1 SNHLY, CDR2 FYNNEI. The CDR3 spans 13 residues. Trimming left V 4 bases short and J 1 base short, with 4 bases between. It was by 5'RACE with 10-nucleotide random UMIs that the cDNA was made. Sequencing of 15-18 subjects in each run yielded over 160 million TCR-beta sequences. TCRdb re-called the 5' RACE reads with MiXCR, one entry per CDR3 protein. The sample comprises 47,000 or so distinct CDR3 sequences, roughly 10% of which are singletons, and about 1.5% rests with the top ten. Specified time point: longitudinal time-point 1 (baseline).

J is TRBJ2-2 and V is TRBV2, with D unclear. This TCR was sampled from a woman aged 40 to 55 in good health. Sequencing input: PBMCs. The CDR3 spells CASSVQNTGELFF. The DNA of the CDR3 is TGTGCCAGCAGTGTACAGAACACCGGGGAGCTGTTTTTT.